This TCR beta chain originates from a study of OX40 agonist ivuxolimab in advanced cancers. The method was immunoSEQ multiplex PCR; TCRdb's version includes in-frame clones alone and lacks a portion of them. The sample carries roughly 81,000 clones, about 88% recorded once. This clone was counted a single time. CDR1 is MNHEY and CDR2 is SVGAGI in the germline V gene. Trimming removed 7 bases from V and 4 bases from J, with 13 bases in between. The CDR3 contains 13 residues. The sequenced sample was CD4+ or CD8+ T cells sorted from blood, obtained in a trial of the OX40 agonist ivuxolimab. This chain connects TRBV6-5 to TRBJ1-1; D unresolved. This sequence was found in an adult with an advanced solid tumor such as melanoma, head and neck, liver or kidney cancer. The CDR3 sequence is CASTKGPSTEAFF. As DNA, the CDR3 is TGTGCCAGCACCAAAGGGCCAAGCACTGAAGCTTTCTTT.